This entry is about one TCR beta chain. This clone appeared a few times. It lacks a known antigen. Nothing much larger sits one base from this clone, and base qualities are not available. From the cysteine up to the phenylalanine, the CDR3 has a length of 15 residues. The only DNA kept is the CDR3, 45 bases in frame from the first base. CDR1 and CDR2, looked up from the germline V gene, are SGDLS and YYNGEE. Ends trimmed: V by 0 bases, J by 6 bases; bases unmatched to a gene: 8. The method behind the library was the immunoSEQ multiplex PCR assay. A mixture of 60 forward primers for TCR Vbeta segments and 13 reverse primers for TCR Jbeta segments was used in the multiplex PCR. The CDR3 region of rearranged TCR beta genes was amplified from genomic DNA with a multiplex PCR assay. The amplified TCR beta libraries were sequenced on the Illumina HiSeq System as 87-base-pair reads. For the original study's pipeline: A later analysis counted about 76 million unique TCR beta chains across the 640 or so repertoires, and some 11 million of these chains were shared by at least two donors. Raw reads were error-corrected and collapsed into unique sequences with a nearest-neighbor algorithm that merged closely related sequences to remove PCR and sequencing errors. V, D and J gene segments were assigned by aligning CDR3 sequences to IMGT reference sequences. Each retained sequence needed at least a six-nucleotide match to both a V gene segment and a J gene segment. A rearrangement counted as productive if the CDR3 had no stop codons and remained in frame with V and J, and every other rearrangement counted as non-productive. Following IMGT convention, CDR3 was defined as the stretch from the second conserved V-encoded cysteine to the conserved J-encoded phenylalanine. In an earlier analysis of around 640 of the donors, sequences lacking an unambiguous match to a single V gene segment were excluded. An earlier analysis of several hundred of the donors called V segments functional above 56.7% productive rearrangements and segregating when the between-donor standard deviation exceeded 5%. A statistical classification framework was built for diagnosing cytomegalovirus status from the catalog of TCR beta chain sequences. A later analysis assigned V and J genes by comparing TCR nucleotide sequences with IMGT/GENE-DB human TR gene sequences. Using the TCRdist pipeline, a later analysis assigned CDR3 sequences along with most-parsimonious VDJ recombination scenarios. In a later analysis, each TCR beta chain was defined by its CDR3 amino acid sequence together with its V-gene family, and reads without a unique V-gene family were excluded. As a way to deal with suspected cross-contamination and a sequencing artifact, a later analysis dropped 500 to 700 nucleotide sequences that were highly shared and had low generation probability. A later analysis calculated a clonal expansion index for each public chain from normalized within-repertoire ranks of inferred template counts. In a later analysis, generation probabilities were computed using a VDJ recombination model fitted to out-of-frame rearrangements, and the results were checked against IGoR. A later analysis scored TCR-TCR, TCR-HLA and TCR-CMV co-occurrence with hypergeometric tests, applying a repertoire-size bias correction to TCR pairs. To estimate false discovery rates, a later analysis permuted the HLA or CMV assignments 20 times. In a later analysis, co-occurring TCRs were grouped using DBSCAN, and TCRdist sequence similarity was added for clustering within HLA-allele-positive subsets. Repertoires with fewer than 30,000 or more than 120,000 public chains, plus five repertoires with anomalous nucleotide sharing, were excluded from co-occurrence clustering. TCRdb stores this immuneACCESS table with in-frame sequences only. Part of the clones is absent; in the studies checked, under half of the shortfall reflects unresolved V genes, and no reason is known for the rest. That table is the source of V, J and clone size, and D and trimming were worked out from the DNA. The sample records about 250,000 clones, about four fifths of which are singletons. The ten largest clones represent about 0.3% of the sample.

In total, fewer than 750 healthy bone marrow donors made up the cohort. At the time of sampling, all cohort members were nominally healthy, though unrecorded immune exposures were likely present. The donor was CMV seronegative and belonged to the group of 352 seronegative cohort members. Every donor gave a peripheral blood sample, and the peripheral blood mononuclear cells from that sample were used for TCR beta sequencing. The Qiagen DNeasy Blood Extraction Kit was used to extract genomic DNA from the blood cell samples. The data derive from a study of cytomegalovirus exposure and HLA in healthy donors (dated by TCRdb to about 2017). For the study in its entirety: In an earlier analysis of under 600 of the donors, 250 to 300 Gb of sequence data and 90 million to 120 million unique TCR beta sequences from 180 million or so T cells were reported. Roughly 290 gigabases of sequencing data and 91 million or so unique TCR sequences made up an early release that covered approximately 620 HLA-typed donors. Of the 350 to 450 genotyped donors, approximately 81% were placed in the genetic ancestry cluster associated with self-reported Caucasian donors. The study aimed to test whether signatures of past pathogen exposure could be identified by cataloging public T cell receptors. Using immunosequencing, the study profiled T cell repertoires from fewer than 850 subjects and related those repertoires to cytomegalovirus serostatus. Besides the first cohort of 666 subjects, a separate validation cohort made up of roughly 120 different subjects was used. To predict cytomegalovirus infection status, the study brought together high-throughput TCR immunosequencing, statistical association of individual TCRs with disease status, and machine learning. In a later analysis, previously published TCR beta repertoires from hundreds of donors were re-analyzed and high-resolution HLA genotyping was added so that TCR occurrence patterns could be studied. Rather than using new phenotypic data, the later analysis identified candidate immune exposures from TCR beta sequences and from how often those sequences occurred across donors. An earlier analysis of around 640 of the donors used high-throughput TCR beta sequencing to judge whether each TCR beta V gene segment behaved as functional or pseudogenic. Donor age, sex, ethnicity and CMV serostatus were compiled together with the repertoire data. In a later genetic analysis, genome-wide SNP genotypes for about three fifths of the roughly 670 donors were used, and that subset was treated as a discovery cohort. Every discovery cohort repertoire had been produced on one sequencing platform. HLA typing covered class I and class II loci at four-digit resolution. Typing coverage differed by locus: A, B, C, DRB1 and DQB1 were typed in about 620-640 donors, DQA1 in about 510, DPA1 in around 580, and DPB1 in about 450. Because of strong linkage in the cohort, roughly five DR-DQ haplotypes were treated as single units for association and clustering. Among 398 genotyped donors of the cohort, an average of roughly 240,000 unique TCR beta nucleotide sequences were sequenced per donor, 15% to 20% of them non-productive.

Results the study describes overall, beyond this receptor: A further reported finding was that TCR beta sequences accurately predicted the HLA-A and HLA-B alleles for most subjects in the first cohort. According to a later genetic analysis, donors in an Asian-associated ancestry cluster had fewer N-insertions in productive TCRs than the approximately 700-donor mean. It was suggested by the authors that the approach could potentially be generalized to other disease states and immunological phenotypes. In a later analysis, HLA-associated TCR beta chains were found to be more clonally expanded and to have lower generation probabilities than equally common non-associated chains. An earlier analysis of 450 to 750 of the donors showed that most TCR beta V segments appeared in productive rearrangements either about 87% or about 30% of the time, which broadly matched IMGT annotations. Linkage disequilibrium might explain the correlated functional status among segregating V segments, but an unknown experimental factor could not be excluded. Most TCR sequences were seen in very few donors, while some public TCRs were found in many individuals. HLA typing was unavailable for some donors at each locus, so association tests used only the typed subset. For the cohort, immune exposure information was limited to CMV serostatus. When HLA alleles, especially DR and DQ, strongly co-occurred, TCR associations were difficult to assign to individual alleles. Presence/absence analyses assumed roughly uniform sequencing depth across donors, an assumption that may not hold. Specific HLA alleles were associated with more than 15,000 TCR beta sequences at a false discovery rate of 0.05 in a later analysis. Cytomegalovirus status was reported to be diagnosed by the classifier with high specificity and sensitivity in both the original and validation cohorts. In a later analysis, TCR association rates were found to vary across HLA loci, with the most associated TCRs seen for DRB1 alleles and the fewest for HLA-C alleles. Around 16 rarely observed V segments, including chromosome 9 orphons, were excluded from the earlier analysis of several hundred of the donors because counts were too low. Some IMGT-functional V segments, including TRBV6-2 and TRBV6-3, could not be distinguished by the 87-base-pair reads and were therefore excluded. In a later genetic analysis, a missense DCLRE1C variant was associated with V-gene and J-gene trimming of TCR beta chains, and the association was replicated in an independent cohort. A later analysis found that most CMV-associated TCR beta chains appeared HLA-restricted, with HLA associations seemingly driven largely by CMV exposure. In vitro tests confirmed that a few of the cytomegalovirus-associated TCR beta chains recognize cytomegalovirus antigens. In this cohort, only TCR beta chains were sequenced, and detectable features were limited by the absence of alpha or paired-chain data. A group of highly shared sequence variants was considered likely to be a technical artifact of the sequencing pipeline. The study listed 150 to 200 TCR beta chains as associated with cytomegalovirus. Several of the top co-occurrence clusters appeared to be linked to parvovirus B19, influenza, CMV and Epstein-Barr virus, according to a later analysis.

The chain is assembled from TRBV9 and TRBJ1-2; 7 middle bases align to TRBD1. The receptor was derived from a girl under 10 years old in good health and CMV-seronegative. Sequenced: PBMCs. The DNA is as follows: TGTGCCAGCAGCGTAGATGGACAGGCTGGGAATGGCTACACCTTC. Translated, this gives CASSVDGQAGNGYTF. Full variable domain (CDR3 extended with the reference TRBV9 and TRBJ1-2 proteins): DSGVTQTPKHLITATGQRVTLRCSPRSGDLSVYWYQQSLDQGLQFLIQYYNGEERAKGNILERFSAQQFPDLHSELNLSSLELGDSALYFCASSVDGQAGNGYTFGSGTRLTVV.